This record covers a single T cell receptor beta chain. Antigen: not known. Germline assignment: CDR1 MNHNS and CDR2 SASEGT. The V end was cut by 1 base, the J end by 2 bases, with 6 bases between. The CDR3 totals 13 residues. The source of the sample is a study of cytomegalovirus exposure and HLA in healthy donors. Findings and limits, study-wide: TCR beta V- and J-gene trimming, according to a later analysis, was linked to a missense DCLRE1C variant.

It was with 60 Vbeta and 13 Jbeta primers that the PCR ran. Clones were read by immunoSEQ multiplex PCR, and TCRdb kept only the in-frame ones, dropping some. The sample yields 150,000 to 200,000 clones, around four fifths seen once. The clonotype comes from a woman in her twenties or thirties in good health and CMV-seropositive. Sequenced sample: PBMCs. J is TRBJ2-7 and V is TRBV6-1; unclear D gene. The CDR3 is CASSEGQAYEQYF. CDR3 bases: TGTGCCAGCAGTGAAGGGCAGGCCTACGAGCAGTACTTC.